This T cell receptor beta chain was obtained from a study of blood T cell repertoires in COVID-19. The CDR3 has 14 amino acids. The V gene end was trimmed by 6 bases and the J gene end by 5 bases; junction bases not matched to a gene: 8. Germline values: CDR1 LGHNT, CDR2 FRNRAP. In the study's own analysis: Counts of nucleated cells, estimated from reference gene primer amplification, were obtained. The table came from immunoSEQ multiplex PCR; TCRdb's copy has only in-frame clones and leaves some out. The DNA was the basis for D and trimming; V, J and clone size are from that table. Among about 170,000 clones listed, more than 60% were seen once.

Sequenced input: peripheral blood. The chain is built from TRBV12-5 and TRBJ2-5; 8 positions agree with TRBD1. The TCR was taken from a man aged 55 to 70 with acute or convalescent COVID-19. The CDR3 sequence: CASGRDRNFETQYF. The CDR3 region has the DNA TGTGCTAGTGGCCGGGACAGGAACTTCGAGACCCAGTACTTC.